The 26 T cell receptor beta chains reported below all come from one sample, sequenced in a study of vaccination and CD4 T cells after COVID-19 (dated by TCRdb to the early 2020s). The treatment or condition label, as the study defines it: roughly 10-day PBMC culture with coronavirus spike peptide pools or control peptides (ViraFEST assay). These receptors lack a known antigen. The receptor library was made with PCR. The run used an Illumina iSeq 100. DNA from cultured CD4+ T cells was subjected to TCR sequencing with the Oncomine TCR Beta short-read assay at the Johns Hopkins FTIC core. In TCRdb, the public reads were trimmed at Q25 with fastp and aligned with MiXCR, with productive beta chains retained. Entries are consolidated by CDR3 protein sequence, retaining the most common genes and DNA. Here the sample has under 20,000 distinct CDR3 sequences; roughly 30% occur a single time. In total, the top ten clones hold approximately 15% of the sample.

Sequenced material: cultured CD4+ T cells from blood. These receptors were obtained from a human donor with COVID-19.

CDR3 in DNA: TGTGCCAGCAGCCAAGATGGAGGTCCCTCCGGGTATGGCTACACCTTC. Encoded protein: CASSQDGGPSGYGYTF. The chain employs TRBV14 and TRBJ1-2; D is unresolved. Germline lookup yields CDR1 SGHDN and CDR2 FVKESK. V lost 0 bases to trimming and J lost 5 bases, with 16 bases between them. This CDR3 has 16 amino acids.

On this clonotype itself: A junction boundary mismatches the germline segment, possibly from a read error. This chain connects TRBV27 to TRBJ2-3; 9 bases map to TRBD2. CDR3 length: 16 amino acids. The germline gives CDR1 MNHEY, CDR2 SMNVEV (reference sequence). DNA for the CDR3: TGTGCCAGCAGTTTAGGGACTAGCAGAAGCACAGATATGCAGTATTTT. Amino acids: CASSLGTSRSTDMQYF.

The chain recombines TRBV11-1 with TRBJ2-1, with 8 bases lining up with TRBD2. The J segment lost 8 bases and the V segment lost 8 bases, leaving 11 bases of the junction unmatched. The CDR3 covers 14 residues. Germline V gene sequence: CDR1 SGHAT, CDR2 FQDESV (reference sequence). CDR3: CASRLGTSFHEQFF. The CDR3, as DNA: TGTGCCAGCCGACTAGGGACTAGTTTCCATGAGCAGTTCTTC.

The CDR3 loop reads CASRPGQGYTYQETQYF. CDR3 nucleotides: TGTGCCAGCAGGCCGGGACAGGGGTACACGTACCAAGAGACCCAGTACTTC. V is TRBV7-9 and J is TRBJ2-5; 10 bases match TRBD1. This CDR3 contains 17 residues. V trimming: 6 bases; J trimming: 0 bases; junction bases outside the gene matches: 10. In germline, CDR1 is SEHNR, CDR2 FQNEAQ (reference sequence).

The chain recombines TRBV6-1 with TRBJ2-3; TRBD2 aligns across 11 bases. Germline V lookup: CDR1 MNHNS, CDR2 SASEGT. V gave up 5 bases and J gave up 10 bases; unmatched junction bases: 14. This CDR3 contains 16 residues. The CDR3: CASSPLLAGGTGSQYF. CDR3 sequence (DNA): TGTGCCAGCAGTCCCTTGCTAGCGGGGGGCACGGGATCGCAGTATTTT.

The sample holds a few counts of this clonotype. The chain is built from TRBV6-1 and TRBJ2-7; a weak D match, TRBD1 (5 bases). V was shortened by 7 bases and J by 0 bases, with 19 bases between the two germline ends. The CDR3 contains 16 residues. Germline assignment: CDR1 MNHNS and CDR2 SASEGT. CDR3 protein: CASTPQSSTVSYEQYF. DNA of the CDR3: TGTGCCAGCACCCCCCAATCATCGACAGTCTCCTACGAGCAGTACTTC.

The gene calls are TRBV28 and TRBJ2-7, with D possibly being TRBD1 (5 bases). Germline assignment: CDR1 MDHEN and CDR2 SYDVKM. Trimming took 2 bases from V and 2 from J, leaving 10 bases between them. This CDR3 spans 14 amino acids. The DNA for the CDR3 is TGTGCCAGCAGTTTACAGGGTGGAACCTACGAGCAGTACTTC. Its translation: CASSLQGGTYEQYF.

Only a few counts were recorded for this clonotype. This sequence joins TRBV7-8 and TRBJ2-3; tentatively, D is TRBD1 (5 bases). V was cut by 2 bases and J by 2 bases, with 11 bases left in between. CDR1 and CDR2 (germline): SGHVS, FQNEAQ. The CDR3 extends over 15 amino acids. In nucleotides, the CDR3 is TGTGCCAGCAGCTTAACAGGCGGCCCCACAGATACGCAGTATTTT. It translates to CASSLTGGPTDTQYF.

V and J are TRBV7-8 and TRBJ1-1; D call uncertain. V was shortened by 6 bases and J by 8 bases, with 10 bases between the two germline ends. The CDR3 is 11 residues long. The germline gives CDR1 SGHVS, CDR2 FQNEAQ. CDR3 in amino acids: CASRLAGEAFF. Written as DNA, the CDR3 is TGTGCCAGCAGACTCGCCGGAGAAGCTTTCTTT.

This clonotype appeared a few times. V and J are TRBV30 and TRBJ1-3; possible D gene TRBD1, 5 bases. V shed 1 base and J shed 0 bases, with 10 bases lying between them. This CDR3 is built from 15 residues. Germline V gene sequence: CDR1 GTSNPN, CDR2 SVGIG (reference sequence). In DNA, the CDR3 is TGTGCCTGGAGTGCGAAGGGGATCTCTGGAAACACCATATATTTT. This codes for CAWSAKGISGNTIYF.

The chain employs TRBV20-1 and TRBJ1-6; 7 bases map to TRBD1. J gave up 6 bases and V 5 bases, and 4 bases lay outside the gene matches. This CDR3 comprises 13 residues. CDR1 is DFQATT and CDR2 is SNEGSKA in the germline V gene (reference sequence). For the CDR3, the DNA is TGCAGTGCTTTAGAGGGGGCTAATTCACCCCTCCACTTT. Its protein product is CSALEGANSPLHF.

There are a few counts of this clonotype. The chain uses TRBV20-1 and TRBJ1-6; tentatively, D is TRBD1 (5 bases). This CDR3 has 12 residues. Germline assignment: CDR1 DFQATT and CDR2 SNEGSKA (reference sequence). Trimming stripped 3 bases from V and 10 bases from J, with 10 bases between. The CDR3 is CSASFGDSPLHF. Here the CDR3 DNA reads TGCAGTGCTAGTTTCGGGGACTCACCCCTCCACTTT.

The chain combines TRBV6-5 with TRBJ2-3; D not certain. Trimming took 2 bases from V and 0 from J, leaving 12 bases between them. Germline V gives CDR1 MNHEY, CDR2 SVGAGI. The length of the CDR3 is 16 residues. The CDR3 is CASSYGVGASTDTQYF. CDR3 nucleotide sequence: TGTGCCAGCAGTTACGGGGTGGGTGCTAGCACAGATACGCAGTATTTT.

This sequence joins TRBV29-1 and TRBJ1-4; TRBD1 aligns across 7 bases. From germline, CDR1 is SQVTM and CDR2 ANQGSEA. The trim removed 6 bases at V and 6 bases at J, leaving 7 bases unmatched. This CDR3 is 13 amino acids long. CDR3 nucleotide sequence: TGCAGCGTAGCGGGACAGAGGGATGAAAAACTGTTTTTT. Amino acid sequence: CSVAGQRDEKLFF.

This chain links TRBV28 with TRBJ1-5; D gene ambiguous. Germline V gene data show CDR1 as MDHEN and CDR2 as SYDVKM. The CDR3 is 13 amino acids. The germline V and J ends were trimmed by 11 bases and 5 bases, with 16 bases remaining between them. CDR3 sequence reads: CASHRNWDQPQHF. The CDR3 DNA reads TGTGCCTCGCACCGGAACTGGGATCAGCCCCAGCATTTT.

This clonotype has a handful of counts. This rearrangement joins TRBV20-1 to TRBJ2-1, with 8 bases aligning to TRBD2. The CDR3 spans 15 residues. Germline lookup yields CDR1 DFQATT and CDR2 SNEGSKA (reference sequence). With 7 bases clipped from V and 4 bases from J, the junction kept 12 bases outside the gene matches. The CDR3 DNA reads as TGCAGTGTCACTTTTTTAGCGGGGAAATACAATGAGCAGTTCTTC. Its translation: CSVTFLAGKYNEQFF.

A few counts support this clonotype. V usage is TRBV6-1 and J usage is TRBJ2-2; D uncertain. Germline V lookup: CDR1 MNHNS, CDR2 SASEGT. The CDR3 is 14 residues long. V was shortened by 3 bases and J by 0 bases, with 5 bases between the two germline ends. CDR3 residues: CASSELANTGELFF. The CDR3 DNA is TGTGCCAGCAGTGAGTTGGCGAACACCGGGGAGCTGTTTTTT.

J is TRBJ1-5 and V is TRBV2; D not certain. Trimming removed 2 bases from V and 0 bases from J, with 17 bases in between. The CDR3 runs to 18 residues. Germline CDR1 and CDR2: SNHLY and FYNNEI. The DNA of the CDR3 is TGTGCCAGCAGTGAATTCGTCAGCCTCGGTCGTAGCAATCAGCCCCAGCATTTT. Translation gives CASSEFVSLGRSNQPQHF.

This clonotype occurred once. The chain recombines TRBV9 with TRBJ2-1; 9 bases match TRBD2. This CDR3 is 15 amino acids long. V lost 4 bases to trimming and J lost 8 bases; unmatched junction nucleotides: 10. Germline lookup yields CDR1 SGDLS and CDR2 YYNGEE. DNA of the CDR3: TGTGCCAGCAGCATGACTAGCGGCCTCTCCCATGAGCAGTTCTTC. Its translation is CASSMTSGLSHEQFF.

V gene TRBV19 combines with J gene TRBJ1-6, with D perhaps TRBD1 (6 bases). Germline V gene lookup returns CDR1 LNHDA and CDR2 SQIVND (reference sequence). V was pared by 1 base and J by 9 bases, with 22 bases between. This CDR3 is 18 amino acids long. CDR3 residues: CASSIGTDGTILISPLHF. CDR3 in DNA: TGTGCCAGTAGTATAGGGACAGACGGAACGATCTTGATTTCACCCCTCCACTTT.

The chain combines TRBV5-5 with TRBJ1-5; unclear D gene. Germline V CDR1 and CDR2: SGHKS, YYEKEE (reference sequence). This CDR3 region has 15 residues. The V end lost 1 base, the J end lost 6 bases, and 14 bases lay between the germline ends. CDR3 nucleotide sequence: TGTGCCAGCAGCTTGTCGATTCGCTCGGGTCAGCCCCAGCATTTT. Protein: CASSLSIRSGQPQHF.

This clonotype is medium-sized in the sample. The DNA of the CDR3 is TGCAGTGCTAGAGATATTAGGACCACAGATACGCAGTATTTT. Its translation: CSARDIRTTDTQYF. V usage is TRBV20-1 and J usage is TRBJ2-3; D call uncertain. Looked up from germline, CDR1 is DFQATT and CDR2 is SNEGSKA (reference sequence). This CDR3 region has 14 residues. V was trimmed by 0 bases and J by 2 bases, leaving 9 bases between them.

This clonotype was seen a few times. The V call is TRBV6-5, the J call TRBJ1-1; D remains ambiguous. The CDR3 has 14 residues. The germline gives CDR1 MNHEY, CDR2 SVGAGI. Trimming shortened V by 6 bases and J by 5 bases, and 16 bases separated the two germline ends. The CDR3 DNA sequence: TGTGCCAGCAGATACCTTGCGGGGAGTACTGAAGCTTTCTTT. It is translated as CASRYLAGSTEAFF.

In its sample, this clonotype was seen a few times. The rearrangement joins TRBV6-5 to TRBJ2-1; D is unclear. CDR1 MNHEY and CDR2 SVGAGI come from the germline V gene. V was pared by 0 bases and J by 8 bases, with 14 bases between. The CDR3 is 15 amino acids. CDR3 nucleotide sequence: TGTGCCAGCAGTTACTCGCGTGGGTCTTGGGATGAGCAGTTCTTC. Its translation: CASSYSRGSWDEQFF.

The chain joins TRBV7-8 to TRBJ2-1; no clear D. V was trimmed by 1 base and J by 10 bases, leaving 5 bases between them. Germline V gene sequence: CDR1 SGHVS, CDR2 FQNEAQ. The CDR3 spans 11 residues. CDR3 sequence: CASSLGEEQFF. Here the CDR3 DNA reads TGTGCCAGCAGCTTAGGAGAGGAGCAGTTCTTC. The full variable domain, its missing parts supplied by reference TRBV7-8 and TRBJ2-1, is GAGVSQSPRYKVAKRGQDVALRCDPISGHVSLFWYQQALGQGPEFLTYFQNEAQLDKSGLPSDRFFAERPEGSVSTLKIQRTQQEDSAVYLCASSLGEEQFFGPGTRLTVL.

Only a few counts were recorded for this clonotype. The chain links TRBV27 to TRBJ1-1; no clear D gene. V was cut by 0 bases and J by 1 base, with 6 bases left in between. In germline, CDR1 is MNHEY, CDR2 SMNVEV (reference sequence). There are 14 residues in the CDR3. The CDR3 sequence is CASSLSVENTEAFF. DNA of the CDR3: TGTGCCAGCAGTTTATCGGTGGAGAACACTGAAGCTTTCTTT.